The rows below give T cell receptor beta chains drawn from one sample of a study of identical twins. TCRdb reanalysed the 5' RACE reads using MiXCR and keeps one entry per CDR3 protein. The sample includes 500,000 to 550,000 distinct CDR3 sequences, 20% to 25% of them seen just once. These same records also appear under a second study, on yellow fever vaccine responses in identical twins.

The sequenced sample was CD4+ T cells sorted from blood. Receptors were obtained from a woman between 18 and 29 years old in good health. The CDR3 runs from the conserved cysteine through the conserved F or W. A D gene is named only where the DNA matches it firmly. Where a row states a size, it is once, few, many or the class of an expanded clone; other rows omit it.

d_call,clone_size,v_call,j_call,cdr3_aa,cdr3_nt
NA,few,TRBV5-1,TRBJ2-2,CASTIMAGLNTGELFF,TGCGCCAGCACCATCATGGCGGGACTTAACACCGGGGAGCTGTTTTTT
NA,NA,TRBV28,TRBJ1-5,CASSSGGAGLFGNNQPQHF,TGTGCCAGCAGTTCCGGTGGGGCGGGATTATTTGGAAACAATCAGCCCCAGCATTTT
TRBD2,NA,TRBV10-3,TRBJ2-5,CATSGRRQETQYF,TGTGCAACTAGCGGGAGGAGGCAAGAGACCCAGTACTTC
NA,NA,TRBV6-5,TRBJ2-7,CASSYSRGSPYEQYF,TGTGCCAGCAGTTACTCGCGAGGGAGCCCCTACGAGCAGTACTTC
NA,NA,TRBV20-1,TRBJ1-5,CSARPTGNQPQHF,TGCAGTGCTAGACCTACAGGGAACCAGCCCCAGCATTTT
TRBD1,NA,TRBV3-1,TRBJ1-6,CASSLGDRNNSPLHF,TGTGCCAGCAGCCTTGGGGACAGAAATAATTCACCCCTCCACTTT
NA,few,TRBV3-1,TRBJ2-3,CASSQDHGIRTDTQYF,TGTGCCAGCAGCCAAGACCACGGGATCCGGACAGATACGCAGTATTTT
TRBD1,NA,TRBV7-9,TRBJ2-5,CASTNSGTEETQYF,TGTGCCAGCACAAACTCCGGGACAGAAGAGACCCAGTACTTC
TRBD1,NA,TRBV14,TRBJ1-2,CASSVGTDYGYTF,TGTGCCAGCAGCGTAGGGACAGACTATGGCTACACCTTC
NA,NA,TRBV5-6,TRBJ2-4,CASSLGTVENIQYF,TGTGCCAGCAGCTTGGGGACAGTCGAAAACATTCAGTACTTC
NA,NA,TRBV6-1,TRBJ2-1,CASSGGYLGRNEQFF,TGTGCCAGCAGTGGGGGGTATCTGGGGCGGAATGAGCAGTTCTTC
TRBD2,NA,TRBV7-2,TRBJ2-1,CASSFLAGYDNEQFF,TGTGCCAGCAGCTTCCTAGCGGGGTATGACAATGAGCAGTTCTTC
TRBD1,NA,TRBV5-1,TRBJ1-6,CASSSDPPDRAGAPIHF,TGCGCCAGCAGCTCCGACCCTCCGGACAGGGCCGGGGCACCCATCCACTTT
NA,few,TRBV20-1,TRBJ1-2,CSAREPPSLEVSGHGYTF,TGCAGTGCTAGAGAGCCACCGTCATTGGAAGTATCCGGTCATGGCTACACCTTC
TRBD1,few,TRBV5-1,TRBJ2-5,CASSSQGASETQYF,TGCGCCAGCAGCAGTCAGGGGGCTTCGGAGACCCAGTACTTC
NA,NA,TRBV3-1,TRBJ2-7,CASSFRDTSYEQYF,TGTGCCAGCAGTTTCCGGGACACCTCCTACGAGCAGTACTTC
NA,NA,TRBV7-9,TRBJ1-6,CASSGGQQDSPLHF,TGTGCCAGCAGCGGAGGACAGCAGGATTCACCCCTCCACTTT
NA,NA,TRBV6-1,TRBJ1-2,CASRPIPGDYGYTF,TGTGCCAGCAGGCCCATCCCGGGAGACTATGGCTACACCTTC
TRBD2,NA,TRBV12-3/TRBV12-4,TRBJ2-1,CACGLAGDSGEQFF,TGTGCCTGCGGTCTAGCGGGAGATAGCGGTGAGCAGTTCTTC
TRBD2,few,TRBV5-1,TRBJ2-3,CASSWQLAAGGDTQYF,TGCGCCAGCAGCTGGCAGCTAGCGGCCGGCGGAGATACGCAGTATTTT
NA,many,TRBV20-1,TRBJ2-5,CSAQRFSGETQYF,TGCAGTGCTCAGCGGTTCTCTGGAGAGACCCAGTACTTC
NA,few,TRBV12-3/TRBV12-4,TRBJ2-5,CASSFGQLGQETQYF,TGTGCCAGCAGTTTCGGTCAATTGGGCCAAGAGACCCAGTACTTC
TRBD1,NA,TRBV4-1,TRBJ1-3,CASSSRQGIGNTIYF,TGCGCCAGCAGCTCACGACAGGGTATTGGAAACACCATATATTTT
NA,many,TRBV5-1,TRBJ2-3,CASSFGQGKDTQYF,TGCGCCAGCAGCTTTGGTCAGGGGAAAGATACGCAGTATTTT
NA,NA,TRBV5-1,TRBJ2-3,CASSLRAPGGSSTDTQYF,TGCGCCAGCAGCTTGCGGGCCCCGGGTGGATCTAGCACAGATACGCAGTATTTT
TRBD2,few,TRBV7-9,TRBJ2-2,CASSLGAPGLALLRF,TGTGCCAGCAGCTTAGGTGCTCCGGGACTAGCGCTTCTTCGTTTT
NA,NA,TRBV5-1,TRBJ2-1,CASSLALAFDEQFF,TGCGCCAGCAGCTTGGCGCTAGCGTTTGATGAGCAGTTCTTC
TRBD2,NA,TRBV6-5,TRBJ2-1,CASRTSGFEQFF,TGTGCCAGCCGGACTAGCGGGTTCGAGCAGTTCTTC
NA,NA,TRBV12-3/TRBV12-4,TRBJ2-3,CASSSQSSTDTQYF,TGTGCCAGCAGTTCCCAGAGTAGCACAGATACGCAGTATTTT
NA,NA,TRBV11-2,TRBJ2-3,CASSFAVTDTQYF,TGTGCCAGCAGCTTCGCCGTCACAGATACGCAGTATTTT
TRBD2,many,TRBV5-1,TRBJ2-1,CASSLGGGRDNEQFF,TGCGCCAGCAGCTTGGGAGGCGGGAGGGATAATGAGCAGTTCTTC
NA,NA,TRBV10-3,TRBJ1-6,CAISDRATNSPLHF,TGTGCCATCAGTGATAGGGCCACTAATTCACCCCTCCACTTT
NA,NA,TRBV20-1,TRBJ2-1,CSAPGPQSSYNEQFF,TGCAGTGCTCCGGGACCCCAGAGCTCCTACAATGAGCAGTTCTTC
NA,NA,TRBV10-3,TRBJ2-7,CAISPRMGEQYF,TGTGCCATCTCCCCTAGAATGGGCGAGCAGTACTTC
NA,few,TRBV18,TRBJ1-1,CASSPLGGDTEAFF,TGTGCCAGCTCACCCCTAGGAGGGGACACTGAAGCTTTCTTT
NA,NA,TRBV19,TRBJ1-4,CASSLAATNEKLFF,TGTGCCAGTAGTTTAGCGGCAACTAATGAAAAACTGTTTTTT
TRBD2,few,TRBV29-1,TRBJ2-5,CSVVLGPGGETQYF,TGCAGCGTTGTTTTGGGACCGGGGGGGGAGACCCAGTACTTC
NA,few,TRBV7-9,TRBJ1-2,CASSLGTSSAYGYTF,TGTGCCAGCAGCTTAGGGACTTCATCGGCCTATGGCTACACCTTC
NA,few,TRBV6-6,TRBJ2-2,CASRSSGELFF,TGTGCCAGCAGAAGCTCCGGGGAGCTGTTTTTT
NA,NA,TRBV15,TRBJ1-1,CATSRGALNTEAFF,TGTGCCACCAGCAGAGGGGCCCTGAACACTGAAGCTTTCTTT
NA,NA,TRBV5-5,TRBJ2-2,CASSLVLPTPINGGELFF,TGTGCCAGCAGCTTAGTTTTACCGACCCCTATCAACGGCGGGGAGCTGTTTTTT
NA,NA,TRBV29-1,TRBJ2-1,CSVEKATGSYNEQFF,TGCAGCGTTGAAAAGGCTACGGGCTCCTACAATGAGCAGTTCTTC
NA,NA,TRBV12-5,TRBJ2-2,CASGLTEVGLNTGELFF,TGTGCTAGTGGTTTGACGGAAGTGGGATTGAACACCGGGGAGCTGTTTTTT